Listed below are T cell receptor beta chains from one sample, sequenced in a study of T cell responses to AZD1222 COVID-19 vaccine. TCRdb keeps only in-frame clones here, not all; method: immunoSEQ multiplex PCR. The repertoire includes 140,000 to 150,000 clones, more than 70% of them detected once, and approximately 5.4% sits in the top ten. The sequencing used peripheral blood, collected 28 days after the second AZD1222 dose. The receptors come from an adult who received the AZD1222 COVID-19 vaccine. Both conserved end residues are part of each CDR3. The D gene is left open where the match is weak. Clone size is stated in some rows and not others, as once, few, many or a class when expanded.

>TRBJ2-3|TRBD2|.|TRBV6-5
CASRGEGTDTQYF
TGTGCCAGCCGGGGGGAGGGCACAGATACGCAGTATTTT
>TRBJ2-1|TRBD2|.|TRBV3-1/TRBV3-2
CASSLGLAGYEQFF
TGTGCCAGCAGCTTGGGACTAGCGGGATATGAGCAGTTCTTC
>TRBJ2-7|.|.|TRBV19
CASSLRGRESYEQYF
TGTGCCAGTAGTTTAAGGGGGCGGGAGTCCTACGAGCAGTACTTC
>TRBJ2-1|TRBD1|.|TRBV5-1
CASSLEGAGSYNEQFF
TGCGCCAGCAGCTTGGAGGGGGCGGGTTCCTACAATGAGCAGTTCTTC
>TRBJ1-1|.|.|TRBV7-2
CASSLGGWAAFF
TGTGCCAGCAGCTTAGGGGGGTGGGCGGCTTTCTTT
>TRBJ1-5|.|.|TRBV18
CASSPGNSNQPQHF
TGTGCCAGCTCACCAGGGAACAGCAATCAGCCCCAGCATTTT
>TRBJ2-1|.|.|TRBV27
CASSLSTVFSNEQFF
TGTGCCAGCAGTTTATCCACAGTGTTTAGCAATGAGCAGTTCTTC
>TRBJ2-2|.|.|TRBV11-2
CASSFDGSSTGELFF
TGTGCCAGCAGTTTCGACGGAAGCTCCACCGGGGAGCTGTTTTTT
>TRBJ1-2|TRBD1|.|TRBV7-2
CASSVQGDYGYTF
TGTGCCAGCAGCGTACAGGGGGACTATGGCTACACCTTC
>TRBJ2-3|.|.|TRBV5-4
CASSLVGTSSTDTQYF
TGTGCCAGCAGCTTGGTTGGGACCTCTAGCACAGATACGCAGTATTTT
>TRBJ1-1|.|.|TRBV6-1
CASSEARSPERNTEAFF
TGTGCCAGCAGTGAAGCGCGGAGTCCAGAAAGGAACACTGAAGCTTTCTTT
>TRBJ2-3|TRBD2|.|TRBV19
CASSRTSGADTQYF
TGTGCCAGTAGCCGGACTAGCGGGGCCGATACGCAGTATTTT
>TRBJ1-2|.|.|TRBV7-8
CASSLGTASGHGYTF
TGTGCCAGCAGCTTAGGGACAGCTAGTGGCCATGGCTACACCTTC
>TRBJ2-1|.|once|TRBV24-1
CATSDFAVPSEQFF
TGTGCCACCAGTGATTTTGCGGTACCCAGTGAGCAGTTCTTC
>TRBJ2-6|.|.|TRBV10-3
CAISGLGYSGANVLTF
TGTGCCATCAGTGGCCTCGGCTACTCTGGGGCCAACGTCCTGACTTTC
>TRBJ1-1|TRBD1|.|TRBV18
CASSPTGGLMNTEAFF
TGTGCCAGCTCACCAACAGGGGGCCTAATGAACACTGAAGCTTTCTTT
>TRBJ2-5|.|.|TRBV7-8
CASSLPRGVLQETQYF
TGTGCCAGCAGCCTACCCCGGGGCGTTCTACAAGAGACCCAGTACTTC
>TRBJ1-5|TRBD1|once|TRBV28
CASSPGQGDQPQHF
TGTGCCAGCAGTCCCGGACAGGGAGATCAGCCCCAGCATTTT
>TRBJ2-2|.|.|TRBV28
CASILGGGFYTGELFF
TGTGCCAGCATCCTCGGGGGCGGCTTTTACACCGGGGAGCTGTTTTTT
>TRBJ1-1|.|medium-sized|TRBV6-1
CASSEVRATEAFF
TGTGCCAGCAGTGAAGTCAGGGCCACTGAAGCTTTCTTT
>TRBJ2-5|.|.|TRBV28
CASSSGLQALSQETQYF
TGTGCCAGCAGTTCGGGGCTACAGGCCCTTTCCCAAGAGACCCAGTACTTC
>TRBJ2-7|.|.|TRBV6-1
CASSAPAGLGHYEQYF
TGTGCCAGCAGTGCCCCCGCGGGCCTTGGCCACTACGAGCAGTACTTC
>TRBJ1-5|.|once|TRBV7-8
CASSFEGRGQPQHF
TGTGCCAGCAGCTTTGAAGGGAGGGGGCAGCCCCAGCATTTT
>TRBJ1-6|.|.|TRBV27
CASRGISYNSPLHF
TGTGCCAGCAGGGGAATCTCTTATAATTCACCCCTCCACTTT
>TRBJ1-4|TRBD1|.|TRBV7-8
CASSLYRGTTNEKLFF
TGTGCCAGCAGCTTATACAGGGGAACAACTAATGAAAAACTGTTTTTT
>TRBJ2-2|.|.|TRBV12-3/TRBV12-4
CASSANTGELFF
TGTGCCAGCAGCGCGAACACCGGGGAGCTGTTTTTT
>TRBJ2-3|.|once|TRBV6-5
CASRINTDTQYF
TGTGCCAGCCGGATAAATACAGATACGCAGTATTTT